This T cell receptor (beta chain) was captured by sequencing in a study of blood T cell dynamics during melanoma immunotherapy. Study-wide context: First-line therapy was either pembrolizumab or nivolumab with ipilimumab for metastatic melanoma.

Method: immunoSEQ multiplex PCR; TCRdb's copy keeps in-frame clones and lacks some. The repertoire consists of 3,000 to 4,500 clones, with roughly 96% occurring once and the leading ten covering under 0.55%. The time point is: week 3, after first cycle of checkpoint inhibitor. Patients with prior systemic cancer treatment, concomitant immunosuppressants, or other active malignancies were excluded. The CDR3 consists of 13 residues. Germline V CDR1 and CDR2: MDHEN, SYDVKM. V was cut by 7 bases and J by 4 bases, with 11 bases left in between. This material consisted of effector memory CD8+ T cells from blood, taken from a patient treated with checkpoint blockade. The V call is TRBV28, the J call TRBJ1-5; D possibly corresponds to TRBD1 (6 bases). The clonotype comes from a human donor with melanoma. The CDR3 region is CASKRDNNQPQHF. In DNA, the CDR3 is TGTGCCAGCAAGAGGGACAATAATCAGCCCCAGCATTTT.